The T cell receptor (beta chain) under discussion was sequenced for a study of OX40 agonist ivuxolimab in advanced cancers. Only in-frame clones appear in the TCRdb table, and some are missing; sequencing was by immunoSEQ multiplex PCR. The sample includes about 68,000 clones, about 89% seen only once; the top ten take 2% to 2.5%. V shed 5 bases and J shed 2 bases, with 11 bases lying between them. In germline, CDR1 is SGHRS, CDR2 YFSETQ. The CDR3 runs 14 residues. This chain links TRBV5-1 with TRBJ2-1; D tentatively reads TRBD1 or TRBD2 (5 bases each). The sample in question was CD4+ or CD8+ T cells sorted from blood, obtained in a trial of the OX40 agonist ivuxolimab. The clonotype comes from an adult with an advanced solid tumor such as melanoma, head and neck, liver or kidney cancer. In nucleotides, the CDR3 is TGCGCCAGCAGTAGGGGAGACCCCTACAATGAGCAGTTCTTC. It translates to CASSRGDPYNEQFF.